Each of the 10 T cell receptor beta chains below was sequenced from the same sample in a study of follicular helper T cells after annual influenza vaccination. Generated by immunoSEQ multiplex PCR, the TCRdb table keeps only in-frame clones and is missing some. This sample has about 5,600 clones, with 82% found just once. Indicated time point: 2015-2016 season, pre-vaccination. This sample comprised CXCR5- memory CD4+ T cells sorted from blood, obtained on the day of influenza vaccination. The source is an adult who received the influenza vaccine.

The V and J genes are TRBV30 and TRBJ2-7; D is perhaps TRBD1 or TRBD2 (5 bases each). The germline CDR1 and CDR2 sequences are GTSNPN and SVGIG (reference sequence). This CDR3 spans 13 amino acids. The V gene lost 2 bases and the J gene lost 2 bases, with 10 bases spanning the gap. This CDR3 is CAWSYRGPYEQYF. The CDR3 DNA sequence: TGTGCCTGGAGTTACCGGGGACCCTACGAGCAGTACTTC.

V usage is TRBV29-1 and J usage is TRBJ2-7; D may be TRBD1 (5 bases). V lost 4 bases and J lost 4, with 14 bases in between. Per germline, CDR1 SQVTM and CDR2 ANQGSEA. This CDR3 comprises 13 residues. Here the CDR3 reads CSVGGRLLYEQYF. The CDR3 bases are TGCAGCGTTGGGGGCAGGCTTCTTTACGAGCAGTACTTC.

This rearrangement joins TRBV9 to TRBJ1-1; TRBD1 matches 8 bases. The junction had 3 bases not matched to a gene; V was cut back by 2 bases and J by 0 bases. Germline CDR1 reads SGDLS; CDR2 reads YYNGEE. The CDR3 is 15 residues long. The CDR3 loop reads CASSVTTGVNTEAFF. For the CDR3, the DNA is TGTGCCAGCAGCGTGACGACAGGGGTGAACACTGAAGCTTTCTTT.

The chain couples TRBV28 to TRBJ1-1; the match to TRBD1 covers 10 bases. The CDR3 sequence is 15 residues long. J gave up 4 bases and V 5 bases, and 7 bases lay outside the gene matches. From germline, CDR1 is MDHEN and CDR2 SYDVKM. CDR3 coding DNA: TGTGCCAGCAGTCCCCGGACAGGGGGGGGCACTGAAGCTTTCTTT. Translating it yields CASSPRTGGGTEAFF.

This sequence joins TRBV19 and TRBJ2-3; D might be TRBD2 (6 bases). Germline lookup yields CDR1 LNHDA and CDR2 SQIVND (reference sequence). The CDR3 spans 14 residues. The ends were cut back, 5 bases at V and 2 bases at J, with 11 bases in the middle. The CDR3 sequence: CASSGGLHTDTQYF. CDR3 coding DNA: TGTGCCAGTAGTGGGGGACTCCACACAGATACGCAGTATTTT.

The chain employs TRBV5-1 and TRBJ1-3; D remains unclear. The V gene lost 2 bases and the J gene lost 0 bases, with 6 bases spanning the gap. This CDR3 is 14 amino acids long. Germline V gene data show CDR1 as SGHRS and CDR2 as YFSETQ. The CDR3 region is CASSFADSGNTIYF. The DNA of the CDR3 is TGCGCCAGCAGCTTCGCAGACTCTGGAAACACCATATATTTT.

The rearrangement links TRBV5-1 to TRBJ2-7; 7 nucleotides line up with TRBD1. Germline lookup yields CDR1 SGHRS and CDR2 YFSETQ. The junction had 6 bases not matched to a gene; V was cut back by 4 bases and J by 2 bases. This CDR3 region has 14 residues. The CDR3 DNA reads TGCGCCAGCAGCGCAGGGGGAGCAGCCTACGAGCAGTACTTC. It specifies CASSAGGAAYEQYF.

The rearrangement joins TRBV6-1 to TRBJ2-7; D gene ambiguous. The CDR3 consists of 12 residues. In germline, CDR1 is MNHNS, CDR2 SASEGT. The V gene lost 7 bases and the J gene lost 5 bases, with 12 bases spanning the gap. The CDR3: CASKGTTHEQYF. The CDR3, as DNA: TGTGCCAGCAAGGGAACAACCCACGAGCAGTACTTC.

As DNA, the CDR3 is TGTGCCAGCAGTGTGGGACATCGTGGAAACACCATATATTTT. It translates to CASSVGHRGNTIYF. The chain uses TRBV2 and TRBJ1-3; D perhaps matches TRBD1 (6 bases). V was clipped by 4 bases and J by 3 bases, with 10 bases between them. This CDR3 is 14 amino acids long. Germline loops: CDR1 SNHLY, CDR2 FYNNEI.

This clone turned up a few times. The CDR3, as DNA: TGTGCCAGCAGTTACTCCGGGGACAGGGGAGGAAAACTGTTTTTT. Its translation is CASSYSGDRGGKLFF. V usage is TRBV6-5 and J usage is TRBJ1-4, with 10 bases fitting TRBD1. The CDR3 contains 15 residues. CDR1 is MNHEY and CDR2 is SVGAGI in the germline V gene. V lost 0 bases and J lost 10; bases outside the gene matches: 5.